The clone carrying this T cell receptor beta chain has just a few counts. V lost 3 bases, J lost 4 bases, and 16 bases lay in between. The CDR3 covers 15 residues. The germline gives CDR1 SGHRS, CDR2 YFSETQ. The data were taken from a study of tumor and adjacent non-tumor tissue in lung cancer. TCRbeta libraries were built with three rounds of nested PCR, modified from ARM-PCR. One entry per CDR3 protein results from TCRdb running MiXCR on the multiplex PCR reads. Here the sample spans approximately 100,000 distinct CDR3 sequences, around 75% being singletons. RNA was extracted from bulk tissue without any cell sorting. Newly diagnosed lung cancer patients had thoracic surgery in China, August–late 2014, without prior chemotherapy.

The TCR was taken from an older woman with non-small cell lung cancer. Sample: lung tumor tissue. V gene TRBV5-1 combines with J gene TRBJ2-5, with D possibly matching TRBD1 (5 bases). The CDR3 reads CASSWGPTGGETQYF. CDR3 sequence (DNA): TGCGCCAGCAGCTGGGGCCCGACCGGTGGAGAGACCCAGTACTTC. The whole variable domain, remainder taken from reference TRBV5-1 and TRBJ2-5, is KAGVTQTPRYLIKTRGQQVTLSCSPISGHRSVSWYQQTPGQGLQFLFEYFSETQRNKGNFPGRFSGRQFSNSRSEMNVSTLELGDSALYLCASSWGPTGGETQYFGPGTRLLVL.